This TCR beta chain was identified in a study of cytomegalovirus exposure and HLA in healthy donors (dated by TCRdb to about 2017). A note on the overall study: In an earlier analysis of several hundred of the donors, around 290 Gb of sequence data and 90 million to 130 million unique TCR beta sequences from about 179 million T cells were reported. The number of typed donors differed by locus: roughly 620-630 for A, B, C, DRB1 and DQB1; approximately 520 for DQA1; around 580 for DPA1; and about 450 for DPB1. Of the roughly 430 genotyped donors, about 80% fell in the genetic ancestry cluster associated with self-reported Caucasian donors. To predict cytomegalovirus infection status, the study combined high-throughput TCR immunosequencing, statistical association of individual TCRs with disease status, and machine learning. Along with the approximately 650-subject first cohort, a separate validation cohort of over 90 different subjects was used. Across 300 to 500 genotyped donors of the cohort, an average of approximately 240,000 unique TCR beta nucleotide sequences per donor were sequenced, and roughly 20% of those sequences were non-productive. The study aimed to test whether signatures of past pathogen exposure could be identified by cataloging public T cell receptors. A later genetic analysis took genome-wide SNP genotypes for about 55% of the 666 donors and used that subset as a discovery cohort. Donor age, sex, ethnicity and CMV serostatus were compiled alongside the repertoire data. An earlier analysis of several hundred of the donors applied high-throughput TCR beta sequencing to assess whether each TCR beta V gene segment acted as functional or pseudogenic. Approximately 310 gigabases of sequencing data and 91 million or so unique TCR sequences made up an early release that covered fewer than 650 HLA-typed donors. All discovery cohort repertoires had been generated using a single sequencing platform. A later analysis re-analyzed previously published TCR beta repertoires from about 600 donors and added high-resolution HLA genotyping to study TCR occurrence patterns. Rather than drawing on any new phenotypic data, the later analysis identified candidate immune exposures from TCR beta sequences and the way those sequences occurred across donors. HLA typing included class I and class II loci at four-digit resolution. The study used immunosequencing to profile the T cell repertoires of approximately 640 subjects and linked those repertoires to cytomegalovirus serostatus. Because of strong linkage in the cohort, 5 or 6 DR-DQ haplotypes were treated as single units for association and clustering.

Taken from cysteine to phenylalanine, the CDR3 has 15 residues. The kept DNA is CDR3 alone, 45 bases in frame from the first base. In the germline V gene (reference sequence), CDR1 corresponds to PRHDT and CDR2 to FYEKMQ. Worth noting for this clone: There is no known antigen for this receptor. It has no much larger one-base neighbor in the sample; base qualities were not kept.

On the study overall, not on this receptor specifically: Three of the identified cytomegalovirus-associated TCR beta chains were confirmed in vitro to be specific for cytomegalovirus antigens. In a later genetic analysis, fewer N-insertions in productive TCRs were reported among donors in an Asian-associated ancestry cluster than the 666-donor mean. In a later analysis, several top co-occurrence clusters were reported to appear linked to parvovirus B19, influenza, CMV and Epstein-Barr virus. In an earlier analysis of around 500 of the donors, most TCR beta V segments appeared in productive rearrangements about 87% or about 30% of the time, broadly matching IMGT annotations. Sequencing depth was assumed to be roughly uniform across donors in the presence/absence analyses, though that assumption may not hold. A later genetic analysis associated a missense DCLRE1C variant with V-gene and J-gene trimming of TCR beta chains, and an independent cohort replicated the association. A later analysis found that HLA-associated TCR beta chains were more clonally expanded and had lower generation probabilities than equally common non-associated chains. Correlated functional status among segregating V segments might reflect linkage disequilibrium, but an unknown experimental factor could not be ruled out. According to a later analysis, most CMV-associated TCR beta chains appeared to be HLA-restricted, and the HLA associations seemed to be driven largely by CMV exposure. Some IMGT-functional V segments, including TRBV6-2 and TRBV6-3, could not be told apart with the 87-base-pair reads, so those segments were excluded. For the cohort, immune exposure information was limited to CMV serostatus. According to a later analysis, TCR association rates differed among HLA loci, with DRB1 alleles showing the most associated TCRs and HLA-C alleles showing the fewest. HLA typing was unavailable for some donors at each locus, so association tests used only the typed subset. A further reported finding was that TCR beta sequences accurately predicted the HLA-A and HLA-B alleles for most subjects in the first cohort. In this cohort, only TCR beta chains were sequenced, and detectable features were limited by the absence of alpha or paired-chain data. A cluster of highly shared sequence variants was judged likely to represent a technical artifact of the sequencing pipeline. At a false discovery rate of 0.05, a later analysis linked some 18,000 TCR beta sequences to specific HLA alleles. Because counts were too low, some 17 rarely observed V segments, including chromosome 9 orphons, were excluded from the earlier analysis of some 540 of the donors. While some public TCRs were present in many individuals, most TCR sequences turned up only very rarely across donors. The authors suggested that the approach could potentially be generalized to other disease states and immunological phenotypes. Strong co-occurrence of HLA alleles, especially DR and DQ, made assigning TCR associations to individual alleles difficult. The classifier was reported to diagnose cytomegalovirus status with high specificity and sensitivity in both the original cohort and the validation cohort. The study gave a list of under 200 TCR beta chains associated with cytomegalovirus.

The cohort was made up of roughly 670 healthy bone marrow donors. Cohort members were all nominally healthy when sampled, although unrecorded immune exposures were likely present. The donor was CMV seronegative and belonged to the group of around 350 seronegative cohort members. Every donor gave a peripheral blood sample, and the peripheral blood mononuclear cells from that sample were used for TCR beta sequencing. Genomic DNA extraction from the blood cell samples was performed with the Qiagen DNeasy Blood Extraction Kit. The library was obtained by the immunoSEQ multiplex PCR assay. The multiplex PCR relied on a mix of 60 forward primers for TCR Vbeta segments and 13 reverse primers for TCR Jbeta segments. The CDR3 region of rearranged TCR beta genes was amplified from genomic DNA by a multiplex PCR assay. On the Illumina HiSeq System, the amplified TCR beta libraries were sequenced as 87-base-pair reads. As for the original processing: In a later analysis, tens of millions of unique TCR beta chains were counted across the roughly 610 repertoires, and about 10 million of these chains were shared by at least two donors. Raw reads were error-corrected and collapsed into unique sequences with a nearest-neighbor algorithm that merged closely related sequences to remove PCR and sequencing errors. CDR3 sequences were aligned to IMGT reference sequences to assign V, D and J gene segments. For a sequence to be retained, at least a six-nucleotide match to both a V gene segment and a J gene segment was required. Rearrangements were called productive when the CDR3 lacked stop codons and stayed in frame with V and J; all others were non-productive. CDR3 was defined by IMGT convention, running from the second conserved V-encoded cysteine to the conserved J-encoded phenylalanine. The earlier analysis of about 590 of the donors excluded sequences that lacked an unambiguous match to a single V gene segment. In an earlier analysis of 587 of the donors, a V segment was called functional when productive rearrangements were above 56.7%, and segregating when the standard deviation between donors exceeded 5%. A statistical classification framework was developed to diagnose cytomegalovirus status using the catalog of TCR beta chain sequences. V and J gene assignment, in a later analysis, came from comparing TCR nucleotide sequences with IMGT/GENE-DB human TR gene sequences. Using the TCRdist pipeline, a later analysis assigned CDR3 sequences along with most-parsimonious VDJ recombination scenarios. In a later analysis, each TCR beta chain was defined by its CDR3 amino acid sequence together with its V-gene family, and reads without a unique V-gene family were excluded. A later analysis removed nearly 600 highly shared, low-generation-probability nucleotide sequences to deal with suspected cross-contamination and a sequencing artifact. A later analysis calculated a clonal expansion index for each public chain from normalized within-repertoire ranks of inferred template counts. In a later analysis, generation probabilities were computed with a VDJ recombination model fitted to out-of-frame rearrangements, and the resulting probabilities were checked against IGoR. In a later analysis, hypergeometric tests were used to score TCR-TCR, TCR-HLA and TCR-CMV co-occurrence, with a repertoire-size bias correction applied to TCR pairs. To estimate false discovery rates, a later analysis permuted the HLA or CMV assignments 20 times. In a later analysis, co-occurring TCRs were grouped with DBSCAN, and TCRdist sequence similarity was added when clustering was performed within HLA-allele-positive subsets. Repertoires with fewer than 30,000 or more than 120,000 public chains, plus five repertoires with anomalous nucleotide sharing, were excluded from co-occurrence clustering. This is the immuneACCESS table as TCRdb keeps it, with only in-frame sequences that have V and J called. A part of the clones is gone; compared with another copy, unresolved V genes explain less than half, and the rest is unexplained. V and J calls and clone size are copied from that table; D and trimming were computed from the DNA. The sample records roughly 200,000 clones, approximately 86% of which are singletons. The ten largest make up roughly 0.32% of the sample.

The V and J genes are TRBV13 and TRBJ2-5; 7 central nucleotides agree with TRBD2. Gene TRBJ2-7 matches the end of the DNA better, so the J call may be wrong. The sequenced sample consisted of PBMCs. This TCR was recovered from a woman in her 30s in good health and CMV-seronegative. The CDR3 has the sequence CASSLEASGRGEQYF. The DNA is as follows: TGTGCCAGCAGCTTAGAGGCTAGCGGAAGAGGCGAGCAGTACTTC.